The 3 T cell receptor beta chains in this list originate from one sample, sequenced in a study of shared clonotypes between healthy human individuals. Profiled with immunoSEQ multiplex PCR; TCRdb holds only in-frame clones, not every one. The sample shows 1.5 million to 2.5 million clones, over 85% of them seen only once. The naive CD8 fraction comprised CD45RO-negative cells positively selected for CCR7 and excluded terminally differentiated effector memory CD45RA+ cells. Sequencing was done on a sample of naive CD8+ T cells sorted from blood. The source is a man aged 18 to 35 in good health.

The rearrangement joins TRBV6-8 to TRBJ2-1, with D perhaps TRBD1 or TRBD2 (5 bases each). The germline V gene has CDR1 MNHGY and CDR2 SAAAGT. The CDR3 consists of 16 residues. V lost 0 bases to trimming and J lost 14 bases, with 23 bases between them. CDR3 in DNA: TGTGCCAGCAGTTACTCGAGGGGACGTTGTAGCGAGGCGGAGTTCTTC. Protein: CASSYSRGRCSEAEFF.

On this clone itself: The identical CDR3 is also encoded by other nucleotide sequences in the sample. The V gene is TRBV2, the J gene TRBJ2-7; no firm D call. CDR3 length: 12 amino acids. Trimming took 7 bases from V and 1 from J, leaving 8 bases between them. Germline loops: CDR1 SNHLY, CDR2 FYNNEI. The CDR3 here is CASTGQSYEQYF. The CDR3, as DNA: TGTGCCAGCACCGGGCAATCCTACGAGCAGTACTTC.

The CDR3 nucleotides read TGTGCCAGCAGCTCACTTGGGACAGGGTACGAGCAGTACTTC. It yields the protein CASSSLGTGYEQYF. The chain recombines TRBV7-2 with TRBJ2-7, with TRBD1 matching over 9 bases. Trimming at V came to 4 bases and at J to 4 bases, leaving 5 bases not matched to a gene. The CDR3 contains 14 residues. In germline, CDR1 is SGHTA, CDR2 FQGNSA.